These T cell receptor beta chains were read from a single sample in a study of a mutant IDH1 vaccine in newly diagnosed glioma. No antigen has been assigned to these receptors. Some clones are missing from TCRdb's copy, which holds only in-frame ones; the method was immunoSEQ multiplex PCR. The table has about 34,000 clones, over 75% seen once; the top ten hold about 5.5%. This sample comprised PBMCs, obtained from a glioma patient whose treatment included an IDH1 peptide vaccine. Every receptor here comes from a woman aged 40 to 50 with glioma. The CDR3 runs from the conserved cysteine through the conserved F or W. A D gene is named only where the DNA matches it firmly. Rows give clone size only sometimes, using once, few, many, or a class for an expanded clone.

>NA|NA|TRBJ1-1|TRBV20-1
TGCAGGGGATCCGGGACAGAAGCTTTCTTT
CRGSGTEAFF
>NA|TRBD1|TRBJ2-7|TRBV6-1
TGTGCCAGCAAGGAGAGGGCGGACAGGGTTTACGAGCAGTACTTC
CASKERADRVYEQYF
>NA|NA|TRBJ1-1|TRBV2
TGTGCCAGCAGTCCTCAGGGGACTGAAGCTTTCTTT
CASSPQGTEAFF
>NA|NA|TRBJ2-7|TRBV14
TGTGCCAGCAGCCCCGGGACGGCTATCTCCTACGAGCAGTACTTC
CASSPGTAISYEQYF
>NA|TRBD1|TRBJ1-2|TRBV7-9
TGTGCCAGCAGCCCGGGACAGGGGGAAGGCGGCTACACCTTC
CASSPGQGEGGYTF
>NA|NA|TRBJ1-4|TRBV7-9
TGTGCCAGCAGCTTAGCCACAGGGTCTAATGAAAAACTGTTTTTT
CASSLATGSNEKLFF
>NA|NA|TRBJ2-2|TRBV14
TGTGCCAGCAGCCAAGAGGGCAGGGTACGGGAGCTGTTTTTT
CASSQEGRVRELFF
>NA|TRBD1|TRBJ1-2|TRBV4-1
TGCGCCAGCAGCCAGCCGGGACAGAACTATGGCTACACCTTC
CASSQPGQNYGYTF
>NA|NA|TRBJ1-4|TRBV18
TGTGCCAGCTCACTCTTACTTGAAGGGAGAGGAGGCAGGAGTGAAAAACTGTTTTTT
CASSLLLEGRGGRSEKLFF
>NA|NA|TRBJ2-2|TRBV9
TGTGCCAGCAGCGTAGGACAGGTACCCGCCGGGGAGCTGTTTTTT
CASSVGQVPAGELFF
>few|NA|TRBJ1-1|TRBV5-1
TGCGCCAGCAGCTTGGGGACCGGGGGCACTGAAGCTTTCTTT
CASSLGTGGTEAFF
>NA|NA|TRBJ1-2|TRBV6-5
TGTGCCAGCAGTTTGGGCGGCCGTTGGGGTGGCTACACCTTC
CASSLGGRWGGYTF
>NA|NA|TRBJ1-5|TRBV6-1
TGTGCCAGCAGGGAGACGGGAGCCGGGAGTTGGCCCCAGCATTTT
CASRETGAGSWPQHF
>NA|TRBD2|TRBJ2-1|TRBV27
TGTGCCAGCAGTTTAGGGGCTTGGGAGGGCCGCTACAATGAGCAGTTCTTC
CASSLGAWEGRYNEQFF
>NA|NA|TRBJ1-4|TRBV2
TGTGCCAGCAATCGGGGTGATGAAAAACTGTTTTTT
CASNRGDEKLFF
>NA|TRBD2|TRBJ2-1|TRBV11-1
TGTGCCAGCAGCTCCGGACTAGCGGGTACCAATGAGCAGTTCTTC
CASSSGLAGTNEQFF
>NA|NA|TRBJ2-1|TRBV5-1
TGCGCCAGCAGGGCCCGGGACAACCAATACAATGAGCAGTTCTTC
CASRARDNQYNEQFF
>NA|TRBD2|TRBJ2-3|TRBV7-9
TGTGCCAGCAGCTTTAGAGCGGGAGGTTCAGATACGCAGTATTTT
CASSFRAGGSDTQYF
>NA|NA|TRBJ2-5|TRBV5-1
TGCGCCAGCAGCGAGTTAGGATCATCCAAACGCAACCAAGAGACCCAGTACTTC
CASSELGSSKRNQETQYF
>NA|NA|TRBJ1-2|TRBV6-1
TGTGCCAGCAGTGATTTAGCCTTGGGCCGGCCCTGGATTACTAACTATGGCTACACCTTC
CASSDLALGRPWITNYGYTF
>NA|TRBD2|TRBJ2-5|TRBV2
TGTGCCAGCAGACAGGATTCTAGCGGGGCAAACCAAGAGACCCAGTACTTC
CASRQDSSGANQETQYF
>NA|NA|TRBJ1-4|TRBV15
TGTGCCACCAGCAGAGTCCGAAGGGGCAGGGATCGGGTTGAAAAACTGTTTTTT
CATSRVRRGRDRVEKLFF
>NA|TRBD1|TRBJ1-2|TRBV6-4
TGTGCCAGCAGTGACTCGACAGGGGTCAGGGGCTACACCTTC
CASSDSTGVRGYTF